This T cell receptor beta chain was captured in a study of blood T cell repertoires in COVID-19 (TCRdb year 2020). Looking at the study overall: Samples covering the acute and convalescent phases of COVID-19 were provided by collaborators in the United States, Italy and Spain. The prospective study material was composed of cDNA or gDNA derived from T cells, B-cell-depleted T cells, or PBMCs. Deeply sampled blood TCRbeta repertoires from subjects exposed to, actively infected with, or recovered from COVID-19 were included in the dataset. The repertoires were released in a freely available public database meant as a resource for research on the immune response to SARS-CoV-2. Samples came from the ongoing ImmuneRACE study (first 160 participants) plus 1,254 subjects from 6 global collaborators. A de-identified subject ID, COVID-19 status, age in years and sex were almost always included in the sample metadata. Where HLA class I and class II types were available, the types were taken from metadata supplied by the sample provider, not from assay-based typing.

V is pared back by 1 base and J by 11 bases, with 8 bases lying between the germline termini. The CDR3 measures 12 amino acids from cysteine to phenylalanine. This entry keeps only the CDR3 DNA: 36 bases, framed from base 1. Via the germline V gene, CDR1 is LGHNA and CDR2 YSLEER. TCRbeta CDR3 regions were amplified from genomic DNA by means of the immunoSEQ Assay, a bias-controlled multiplex PCR. In the source study's methods: The number of nucleated cells in each sample was estimated from the amplification of reference gene primers within the assay. To quantify the absolute abundance of each unique TCRbeta CDR3 rearrangement, sequence reads were collapsed and filtered. Productive Simpson clonality was computed per sample as the square root of Simpson's diversity index over productive rearrangements. TCRdb carries this immuneACCESS record with in-frame sequences only. Its versions omit some clonotypes, under half of them owing to an unresolved V gene in the studies checked, with the rest unexplained. V, J and clone size reflect that table, while D and trimming were determined from the DNA. Present in this sample are around 140,000 clones, roughly 83% of which were seen just once. The top ten hold about 15% of the sample.

Findings and caveats that apply to the study as a whole: The amount of clinical and demographic metadata varied by source and participant and was provided uncurated.

Note on this clone: Its antigen has not been determined. Base qualities are not recorded, but no much larger clone differs from it by a single base.

Collaborating institutions collected whole blood in K2EDTA tubes following their own protocols. For TCRbeta analysis, collaborators shipped samples as frozen whole blood, isolated PBMCs, or DNA extracted from either of those sample types. The receptor was derived from a woman aged 80 or over with acute or convalescent COVID-19. The rearrangement joined TRBV4-3 to TRBJ1-4; a tentative D match to TRBD1 spans 5 bases. The sample taken for sequencing was peripheral blood. The nucleotide sequence reads as follows: TGCGCCAGCAGCCAAGTGGGGGGGAAACTGTTTTTT. Its protein product is CASSQVGGKLFF.